This TCR beta chain was identified during a study of Tregs in tolerant kidney transplant recipients. In the study overall: An approximately 3-day belatacept mixed lymphocyte reaction, sometimes plus 5-day graft donor restimulation, preceded CD4+CD25+CD127- sorting.

Overall study results and limits: No direct test of biological reproducibility was done here. The most relevant donor-specific Treg TCRbeta repertoire apparently came from expansion with activated donor B cells.

Comments on this clone: Antigen unknown.

Data came from immunoSEQ multiplex PCR; TCRdb stores just in-frame clones and leaves some out. The data show some 1,500 clones, roughly 40% seen once. The source is a human patient who received a combined kidney and bone marrow transplant. The graft donor may be the source of some T cells. Sequencing was done on a sample of Tregs from blood cultured with allogeneic cells.

The CDR3 region has the DNA TGTGCCAGCAGCGCGAGGGGGCGGAAAGACGAGCAGTACTTC. It codes for CASSARGRKDEQYF. The V and J genes are TRBV9 and TRBJ2-7; 7 positions agree with TRBD1. V trimming: 3 bases; J trimming: 5 bases; junction bases outside the gene matches: 8. CDR3 size: 14 residues. Germline V gene sequence: CDR1 SGDLS, CDR2 YYNGEE.